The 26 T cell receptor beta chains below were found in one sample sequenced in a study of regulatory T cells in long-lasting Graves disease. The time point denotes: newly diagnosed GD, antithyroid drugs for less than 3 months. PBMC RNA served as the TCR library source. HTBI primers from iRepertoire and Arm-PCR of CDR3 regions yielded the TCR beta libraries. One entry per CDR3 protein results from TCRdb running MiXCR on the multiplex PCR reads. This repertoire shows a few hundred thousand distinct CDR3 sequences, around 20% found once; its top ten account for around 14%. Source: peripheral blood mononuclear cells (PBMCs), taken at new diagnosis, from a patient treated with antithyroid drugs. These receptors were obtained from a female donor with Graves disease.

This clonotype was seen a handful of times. CDR3 sequence: CSARDRYSEKLFF. CDR3 DNA sequence: TGCAGTGCGAGGGACAGGTATTCTGAAAAACTGTTTTTT. The J gene is TRBJ1-4, the V gene TRBV20-1; TRBD1 matches 8 bases. J was trimmed by 7 bases and V by 6 bases; bases with no gene match: 7. CDR1 is DFQATT and CDR2 is SNEGSKA in the germline V gene (reference sequence). This CDR3 comprises 13 residues.

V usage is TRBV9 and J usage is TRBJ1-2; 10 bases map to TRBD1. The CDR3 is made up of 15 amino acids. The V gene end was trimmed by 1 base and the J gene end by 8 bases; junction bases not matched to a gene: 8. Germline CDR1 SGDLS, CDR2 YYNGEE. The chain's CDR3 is CASSVPGTGEHGYTF. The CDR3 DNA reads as TGTGCCAGCAGCGTACCCGGGACAGGGGAACACGGCTACACCTTC.

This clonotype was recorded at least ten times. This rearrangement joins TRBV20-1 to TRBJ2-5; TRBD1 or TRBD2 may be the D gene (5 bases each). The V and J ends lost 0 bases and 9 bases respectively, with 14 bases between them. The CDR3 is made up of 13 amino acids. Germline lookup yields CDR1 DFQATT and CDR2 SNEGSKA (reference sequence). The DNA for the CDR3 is TGCAGTGCTAGAGATCTGCCGGGGACGGCCCAGTACTTC. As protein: CSARDLPGTAQYF.

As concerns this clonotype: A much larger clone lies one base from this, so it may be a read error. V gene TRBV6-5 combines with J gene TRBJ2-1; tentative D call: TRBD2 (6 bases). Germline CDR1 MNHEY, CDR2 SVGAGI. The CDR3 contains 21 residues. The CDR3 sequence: CASSYFLGLRHKPNSCNEQFF. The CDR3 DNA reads TGTGCCAGCAGTTACTTCTTGGGACTTCGACATAAACCGAACTCCTGCAATGAGCAGTTCTTC.

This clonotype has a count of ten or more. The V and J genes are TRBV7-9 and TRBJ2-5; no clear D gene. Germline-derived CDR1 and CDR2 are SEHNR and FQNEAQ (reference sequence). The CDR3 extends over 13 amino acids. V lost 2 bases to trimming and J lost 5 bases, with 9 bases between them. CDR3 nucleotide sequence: TGTGCCAGCAGCTTAAACAGTGGCGAGACCCAGTACTTC. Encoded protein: CASSLNSGETQYF. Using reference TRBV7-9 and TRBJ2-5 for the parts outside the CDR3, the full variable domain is DTGVSQNPRHKITKRGQNVTFRCDPISEHNRLYWYRQTLGQGPEFLTYFQNEAQLEKSRLLSDRFSAERPKGSFSTLEIQRTEQGDSAMYLCASSLNSGETQYFGPGTRLLVL.

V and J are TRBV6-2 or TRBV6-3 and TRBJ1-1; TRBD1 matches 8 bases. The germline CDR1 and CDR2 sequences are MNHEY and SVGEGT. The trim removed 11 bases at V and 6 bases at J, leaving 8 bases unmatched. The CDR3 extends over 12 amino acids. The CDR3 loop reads CACRNRGSEAFF. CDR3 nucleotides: TGTGCCTGCCGAAACAGGGGGTCTGAAGCTTTCTTT.

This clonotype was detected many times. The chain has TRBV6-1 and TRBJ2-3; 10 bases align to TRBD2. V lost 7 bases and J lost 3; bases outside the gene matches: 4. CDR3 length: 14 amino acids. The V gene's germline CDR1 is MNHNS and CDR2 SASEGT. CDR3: CASTSGRGTDTQYF. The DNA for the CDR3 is TGTGCCAGCACGAGCGGGAGGGGTACAGATACGCAGTATTTT.

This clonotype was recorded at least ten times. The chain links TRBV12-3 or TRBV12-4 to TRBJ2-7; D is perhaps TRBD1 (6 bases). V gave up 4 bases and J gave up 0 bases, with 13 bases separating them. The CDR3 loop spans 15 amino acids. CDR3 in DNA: TGTGCCAGCAGTTATTGGACAGACCCCTCCTACGAGCAGTACTTC. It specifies CASSYWTDPSYEQYF.

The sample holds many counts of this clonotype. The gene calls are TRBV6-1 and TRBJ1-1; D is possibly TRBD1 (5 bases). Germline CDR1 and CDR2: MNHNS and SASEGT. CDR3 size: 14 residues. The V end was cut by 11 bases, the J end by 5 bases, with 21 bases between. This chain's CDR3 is CAARREGSGTEAFF. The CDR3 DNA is TGTGCCGCCAGGCGTGAGGGGTCGGGGACTGAAGCTTTCTTT.

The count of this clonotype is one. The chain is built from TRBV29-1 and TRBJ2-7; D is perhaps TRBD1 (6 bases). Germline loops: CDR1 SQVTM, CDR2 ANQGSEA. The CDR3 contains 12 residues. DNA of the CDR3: TGCAGTGCTGACGTTGGGGGCTCCGAGCAGTACTTC. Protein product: CSADVGGSEQYF.

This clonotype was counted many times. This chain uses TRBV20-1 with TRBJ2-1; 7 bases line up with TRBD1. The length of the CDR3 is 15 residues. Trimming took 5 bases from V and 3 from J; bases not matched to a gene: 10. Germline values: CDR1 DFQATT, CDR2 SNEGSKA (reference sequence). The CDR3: CSAANPGQLYNEQFF. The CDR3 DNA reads TGCAGTGCTGCAAACCCGGGACAGCTCTACAATGAGCAGTTCTTC.

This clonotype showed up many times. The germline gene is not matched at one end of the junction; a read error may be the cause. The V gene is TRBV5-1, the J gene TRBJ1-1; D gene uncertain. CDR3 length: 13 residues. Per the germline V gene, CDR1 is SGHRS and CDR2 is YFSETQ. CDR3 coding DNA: TGTGCCAGCAGTTTAGCAGAGAACACTGAAGCTTTCTTT. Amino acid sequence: CASSLAENTEAFF.

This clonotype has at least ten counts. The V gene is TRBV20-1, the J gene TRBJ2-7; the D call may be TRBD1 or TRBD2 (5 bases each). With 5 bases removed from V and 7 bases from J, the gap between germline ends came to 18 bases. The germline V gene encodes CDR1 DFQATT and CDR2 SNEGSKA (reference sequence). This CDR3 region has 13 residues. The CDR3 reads CSAGDPGSGEQYF. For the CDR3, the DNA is TGCAGTGCTGGGGACCCCGGGTCGGGGGAGCAGTACTTC.

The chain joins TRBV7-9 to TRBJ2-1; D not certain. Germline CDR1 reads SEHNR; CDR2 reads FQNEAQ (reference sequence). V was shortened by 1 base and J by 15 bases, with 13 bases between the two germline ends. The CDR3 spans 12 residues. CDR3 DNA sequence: TGTGCCAGCAGCTTAGGTAGCACCGAGACGTTCTTC. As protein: CASSLGSTETFF.

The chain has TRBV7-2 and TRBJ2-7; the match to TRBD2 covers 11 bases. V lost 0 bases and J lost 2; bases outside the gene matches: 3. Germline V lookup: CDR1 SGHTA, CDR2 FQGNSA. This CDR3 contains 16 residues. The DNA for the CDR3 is TGTGCCAGCAGCTTAGCGGGGACTAGCGGTCCCTACGAGCAGTACTTC. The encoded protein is CASSLAGTSGPYEQYF.

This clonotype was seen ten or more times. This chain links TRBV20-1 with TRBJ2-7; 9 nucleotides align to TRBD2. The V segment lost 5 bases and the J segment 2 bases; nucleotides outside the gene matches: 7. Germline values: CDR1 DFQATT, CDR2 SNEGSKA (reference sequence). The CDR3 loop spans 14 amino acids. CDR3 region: CSAASGVGTYEQYF. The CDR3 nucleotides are TGCAGTGCTGCTAGCGGGGTCGGGACCTACGAGCAGTACTTC.

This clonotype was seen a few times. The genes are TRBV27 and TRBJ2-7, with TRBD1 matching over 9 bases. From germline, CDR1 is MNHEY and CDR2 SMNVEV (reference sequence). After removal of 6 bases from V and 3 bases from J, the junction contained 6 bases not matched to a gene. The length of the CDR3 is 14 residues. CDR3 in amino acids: CASSLQGADYEQYF. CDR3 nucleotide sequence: TGTGCCAGCAGCCTACAGGGGGCTGACTACGAGCAGTACTTC.

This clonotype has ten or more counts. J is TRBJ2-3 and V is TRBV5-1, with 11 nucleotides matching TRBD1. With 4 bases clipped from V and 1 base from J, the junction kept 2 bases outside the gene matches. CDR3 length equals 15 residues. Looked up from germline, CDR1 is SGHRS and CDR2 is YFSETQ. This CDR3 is CASSPGQGGTDTQYF. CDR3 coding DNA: TGCGCCAGCAGCCCGGGACAGGGGGGCACAGATACGCAGTATTTT. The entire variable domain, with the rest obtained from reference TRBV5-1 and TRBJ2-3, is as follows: KAGVTQTPRYLIKTRGQQVTLSCSPISGHRSVSWYQQTPGQGLQFLFEYFSETQRNKGNFPGRFSGRQFSNSRSEMNVSTLELGDSALYLCASSPGQGGTDTQYFGPGTRLTVL.

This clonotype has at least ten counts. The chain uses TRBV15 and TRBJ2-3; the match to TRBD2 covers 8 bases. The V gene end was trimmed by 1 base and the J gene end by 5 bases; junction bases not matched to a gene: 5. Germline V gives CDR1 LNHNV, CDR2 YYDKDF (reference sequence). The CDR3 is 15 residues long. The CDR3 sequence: CATSRAPGGLDTQYF. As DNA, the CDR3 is TGTGCCACCAGCAGAGCACCGGGGGGGTTAGATACGCAGTATTTT.

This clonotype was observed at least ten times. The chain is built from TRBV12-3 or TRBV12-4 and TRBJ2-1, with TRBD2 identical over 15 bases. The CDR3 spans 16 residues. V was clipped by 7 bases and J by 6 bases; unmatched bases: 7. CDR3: CASTKGLAGGSNEQFF. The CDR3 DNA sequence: TGTGCCAGCACCAAGGGACTAGCGGGAGGCTCCAATGAGCAGTTCTTC.

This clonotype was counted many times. For the CDR3, the DNA is TGCAGTGCCCTCGACAGGGGTAGATCACCCCTCCACTTT. Translated, it gives CSALDRGRSPLHF. This chain uses TRBV20-1 with TRBJ1-6, with 8 bases matching TRBD1. The CDR3 has 13 amino acids. Trimming cost V 6 bases and J 10 bases; bases outside gene matches: 8. CDR1 and CDR2 from the germline V gene are DFQATT and SNEGSKA (reference sequence).

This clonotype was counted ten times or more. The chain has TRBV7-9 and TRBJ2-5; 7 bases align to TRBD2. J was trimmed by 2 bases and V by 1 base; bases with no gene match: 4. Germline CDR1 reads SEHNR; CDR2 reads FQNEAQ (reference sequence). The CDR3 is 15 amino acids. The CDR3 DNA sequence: TGTGCCAGCAGCTTAGGTGCGGGAGTTCAAGAGACCCAGTACTTC. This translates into CASSLGAGVQETQYF.

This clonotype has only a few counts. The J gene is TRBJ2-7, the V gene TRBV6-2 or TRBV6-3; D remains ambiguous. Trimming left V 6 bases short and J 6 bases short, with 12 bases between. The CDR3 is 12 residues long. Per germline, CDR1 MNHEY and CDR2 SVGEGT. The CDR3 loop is CASRDSSGEQYF. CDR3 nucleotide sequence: TGTGCCAGCAGAGACTCTTCCGGCGAGCAGTACTTC.

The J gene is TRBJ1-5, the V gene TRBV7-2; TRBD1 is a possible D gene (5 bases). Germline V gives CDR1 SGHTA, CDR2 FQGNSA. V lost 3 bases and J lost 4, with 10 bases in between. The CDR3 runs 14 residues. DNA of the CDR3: TGTGCCAGCAGCTTGCTAGGGGAGAATCAGCCCCAGCATTTT. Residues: CASSLLGENQPQHF. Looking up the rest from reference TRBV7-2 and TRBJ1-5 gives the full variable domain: GAGVSQSPSNKVTEKGKDVELRCDPISGHTALYWYRQSLGQGLEFLIYFQGNSAPDKSGLPSDRFSAERTGGSVSTLTIQRTQQEDSAVYLCASSLLGENQPQHFGDGTRLSIL.

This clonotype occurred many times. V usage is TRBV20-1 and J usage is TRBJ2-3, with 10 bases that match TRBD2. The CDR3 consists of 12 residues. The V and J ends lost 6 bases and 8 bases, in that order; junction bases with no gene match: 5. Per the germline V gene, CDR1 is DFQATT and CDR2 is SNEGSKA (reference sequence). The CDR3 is CSAERGGGTQYF. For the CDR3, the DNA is TGCAGTGCGGAGCGGGGGGGCGGTACGCAGTATTTT.

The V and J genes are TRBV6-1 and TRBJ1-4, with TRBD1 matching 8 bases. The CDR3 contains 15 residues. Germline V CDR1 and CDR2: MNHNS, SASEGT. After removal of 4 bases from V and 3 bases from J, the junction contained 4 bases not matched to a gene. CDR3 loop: CASSALQGANEKLFF. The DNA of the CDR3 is TGTGCCAGCAGTGCTTTACAGGGGGCTAATGAAAAACTGTTTTTT.